Listed below are T cell receptor beta chains from one sample, sequenced in a study of T-cell reconstitution after alpha-beta-depleted transplantation in children. TCRdb passed the PCR reads through MiXCR, listing each CDR3 protein once. The table shows fewer than 750,000 distinct CDR3 sequences, with 23% occurring only once. The sequenced sample was PBMCs, mostly from graft donor cells, obtained 360 days after TCRalphabeta/CD19-depleted stem cell transplant. Source of these receptors: a boy in the first two years of life who had a stem cell transplant for acute myeloid leukemia, so the T cells may come from the graft donor. Both conserved end residues are part of each CDR3. A D gene is named only where the DNA matches it firmly. Clone sizes are given selectively: once, few, many, or a class where the clone is expanded.

v_call clone_size d_call cdr3_aa
TRBV20-1 NA TRBD1 CSASWDSLNTEAFF
TRBV28 many TRBD1 CASSLQGVYGYTF
TRBV29-1 many TRBD1 CSVEGGQGAHLRWRFQETQYF
TRBV20-1 many NA CSAITGRGRTDTQYF
TRBV20-1 NA NA CSARGWQGNTGELFF
TRBV7-8 many NA CASGSRQHLSYNEQFF
TRBV2 NA NA CASSLYGGSETQYF
TRBV6-5 few TRBD1 CASMLGTGSNSPLHF
TRBV20-1 few NA CSARVGAVGTQYF
TRBV4-2 many TRBD1 CASSFSTGANLEETQYF
TRBV20-1 NA TRBD1 CSAREVSQGGEKLFF
TRBV20-1 NA TRBD2 CSARIAGGPYNEQFF
TRBV6-6 few NA CASSRPGDYGYTF
TRBV12-3/TRBV12-4 NA NA CASSLRSGGNQPQHF
TRBV7-8 NA TRBD1 CASSLPTGGPNTGELFF
TRBV10-3 NA NA CAIGGNRLLVGANVLTF
TRBV5-1 few TRBD1 CASSLAGQGFYEQYF
TRBV12-3/TRBV12-4 many NA CASSFSRPGYTF
TRBV6-2/TRBV6-3 NA NA CASSRTPPNEQYF
TRBV18 NA TRBD1 CASSPPSTGNSYEQYF
TRBV11-2 NA TRBD2 CASSSTSRAGGLFNEQFF
TRBV7-6 many NA CASSLVSGPDTQYF
TRBV20-1 NA NA CSAAVRGNQPQHF
TRBV21-1 NA NA CASSKVRRQVMYEQYF